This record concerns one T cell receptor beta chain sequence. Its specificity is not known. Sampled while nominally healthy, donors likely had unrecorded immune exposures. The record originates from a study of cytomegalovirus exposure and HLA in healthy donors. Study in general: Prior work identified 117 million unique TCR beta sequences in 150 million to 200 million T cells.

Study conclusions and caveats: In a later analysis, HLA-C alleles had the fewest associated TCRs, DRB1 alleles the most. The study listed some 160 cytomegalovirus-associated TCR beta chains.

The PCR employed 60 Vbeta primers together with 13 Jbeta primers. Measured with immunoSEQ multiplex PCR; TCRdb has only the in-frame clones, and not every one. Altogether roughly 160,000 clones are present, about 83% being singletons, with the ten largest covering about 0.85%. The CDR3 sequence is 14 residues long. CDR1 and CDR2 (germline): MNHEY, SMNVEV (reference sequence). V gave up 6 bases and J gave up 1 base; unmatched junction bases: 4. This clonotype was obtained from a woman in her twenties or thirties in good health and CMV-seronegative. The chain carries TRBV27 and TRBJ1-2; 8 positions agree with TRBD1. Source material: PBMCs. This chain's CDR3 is CASRRDRNNYGYTF. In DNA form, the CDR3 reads TGTGCCAGCAGGAGGGACAGGAATAACTATGGCTACACCTTC.